What follows are 9 T cell receptor beta chains derived from one specimen sequenced in a study of T cell clones after liver transplantation. The protocol was immunoSEQ multiplex PCR, while the TCRdb copy is restricted to in-frame clones and leaves out a portion. The sample carries about 80,000 clones, 80% to 85% recorded once. The sample consisted of CD4+ T cells from blood, taken roughly 3.5 years after liver transplant. The receptor source for this set is a human patient who received a liver transplant. Some T cells may be provided by the graft donor.

This CDR3 reads CASSLFASGTYNEQFF. Written as DNA, the CDR3 is TGTGCCAGCAGTTTATTTGCTAGCGGAACCTACAATGAGCAGTTCTTC. The rearrangement links TRBV28 to TRBJ2-1, with TRBD2 matching 7 bases. Germline V lookup: CDR1 MDHEN, CDR2 SYDVKM. V gave up 1 base and J gave up 2 bases; unmatched junction bases: 5. This CDR3 is 16 amino acids long.

This chain connects TRBV5-4 to TRBJ2-3; 12 positions match TRBD2. The ends lost 4 bases at V and 9 bases at J; junction bases unmatched: 12. The CDR3 length is 16 residues. Per the germline V gene, CDR1 is SGHNT and CDR2 is YYREEE (reference sequence). Written as DNA, the CDR3 is TGTGCCAGCAGCCTGGGGCTAGCGGGAGGGGCAGGGACGCAGTATTTT. The encoded protein is CASSLGLAGGAGTQYF.

The chain has TRBV30 and TRBJ2-1; a possible D gene is TRBD1 (6 bases). The V end was cut by 0 bases, the J end by 10 bases, with 16 bases between. Germline V gene sequence: CDR1 GTSNPN, CDR2 SVGIG (reference sequence). The CDR3 consists of 14 residues. In DNA form, the CDR3 reads TGTGCCTGGAGTGTACAGGGTCTAAGGGGAGAGCAGTTCTTC. The encoded protein is CAWSVQGLRGEQFF.

This clone was counted once. This chain connects TRBV5-1 to TRBJ2-6; D remains unclear. V dropped 0 bases and J dropped 0 bases, with 4 bases sitting between them. Germline V lookup: CDR1 SGHRS, CDR2 YFSETQ. This CDR3 has 15 amino acids. The CDR3 DNA follows: TGCGCCAGCAGCTTGGTTCGCTCTGGGGCCAACGTCCTGACTTTC. It specifies CASSLVRSGANVLTF.

This sequence joins TRBV5-1 and TRBJ2-5, with D perhaps TRBD2 (6 bases). CDR3 length: 13 amino acids. Trimming left V 6 bases short and J 4 bases short, with 13 bases between. Germline values: CDR1 SGHRS, CDR2 YFSETQ. Here the CDR3 reads CASTAGRSETQYF. DNA of the CDR3: TGCGCCAGCACTGCGGGAAGGTCAGAGACCCAGTACTTC. Variable domain in full (rest from reference TRBV5-1 and TRBJ2-5): KAGVTQTPRYLIKTRGQQVTLSCSPISGHRSVSWYQQTPGQGLQFLFEYFSETQRNKGNFPGRFSGRQFSNSRSEMNVSTLELGDSALYLCASTAGRSETQYFGPGTRLLVL.

Here the CDR3 reads CASSQGRGSTNEKLFF. For the CDR3, the DNA is TGCGCCAGCAGCCAAGGGCGGGGTTCAACTAATGAAAAACTGTTTTTT. This chain links TRBV4-1 with TRBJ1-4; D is undetermined. The CDR3 consists of 16 residues. Between the trimmed V and J ends, which lost 1 base and 0 bases, there was a span of 9 bases. The germline CDR1 and CDR2 sequences are MGHRA and YSYEKL.

The rearrangement links TRBV10-3 to TRBJ2-7; 9 bases map to TRBD2. Germline V gives CDR1 ENHRY, CDR2 SYGVKD. V lost 3 bases to trimming and J lost 5 bases; unmatched junction nucleotides: 8. CDR3 length equals 15 residues. The CDR3 region has the DNA TGTGCCATCAGTGAAATTGCGGGAGGGCCCGACGAGCAGTACTTC. Protein sequence: CAISEIAGGPDEQYF.

This rearrangement joins TRBV6-1 to TRBJ1-1; possibly TRBD1 for D (5 bases). The CDR3 contains 14 residues. V lost 7 bases to trimming and J lost 6 bases, with 18 bases between them. Germline V gene data show CDR1 as MNHNS and CDR2 as SASEGT. DNA for the CDR3: TGTGCCAGCATTGGGTCGGGGGGTAGGTCTGAAGCTTTCTTT. It specifies CASIGSGGRSEAFF.

This clone was recorded only once. The J gene is TRBJ2-1, the V gene TRBV7-3, with 13 bases lining up with TRBD2. The CDR3 length is 16 residues. Per the germline V gene, CDR1 is SGHTA and CDR2 is FQGTGA. V lost 5 bases to trimming and J lost 4 bases; unmatched junction nucleotides: 5. Here the CDR3 reads CASSPLTSGRYNEQFF. CDR3 DNA: TGTGCCAGCAGCCCGCTGACTAGCGGGAGGTACAATGAGCAGTTCTTC.